This entry features one T cell receptor beta chain sequence. The antigen remains undetermined. V trimming: 5 bases; J trimming: 7 bases; junction bases outside the gene matches: 11. The CDR3 runs 15 residues. Germline lookup yields CDR1 MNHNY and CDR2 SVGAGI (reference sequence). This record belongs to a study of shared clonotypes between healthy human individuals. Deep level was the assay's run setting. Per the authors' pipeline: Filtering differed because ImmunoSEQ produced junction-only sequences that carried no quality scores. Repertoires were generated with immunoSEQ multiplex PCR, while TCRdb's copy carries only in-frame clones and drops some. The V and J calls and clone size were taken over from that table, and D and trimming were inferred from the DNA. The sample contains about 610,000 clones, 97% of which appear only once. Whole-study results and caveats: Sequencing depth was expected to influence donor clonotype sharing.

Donors comprised healthy HIV-negative adults lacking recent acute infections or vaccinations. This receptor was taken from a woman in her thirties in good health. The sequenced material came from naive CD4+ T cells sorted from blood. Subset noted: CD45RA+ positively selected. J is TRBJ2-3 and V is TRBV6-6; 8 bases agree with TRBD1. The CDR3 nucleotides are TGTGCCAGCAGTGACCGGGACAGGTTAGCCCATACGCAGTATTTT. Translation gives CASSDRDRLAHTQYF.